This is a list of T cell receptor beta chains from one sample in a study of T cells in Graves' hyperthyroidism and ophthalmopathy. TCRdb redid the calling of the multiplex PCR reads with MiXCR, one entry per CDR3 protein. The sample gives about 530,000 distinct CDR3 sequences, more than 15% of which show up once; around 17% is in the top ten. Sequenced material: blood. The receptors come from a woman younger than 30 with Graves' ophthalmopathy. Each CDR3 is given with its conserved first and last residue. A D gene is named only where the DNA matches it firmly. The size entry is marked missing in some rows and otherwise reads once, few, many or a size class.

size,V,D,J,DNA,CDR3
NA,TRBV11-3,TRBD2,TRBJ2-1,TGTGCCAGCAGCTTAGGAAGGACTAGCGGGACCTATTCCTACAATGAGCAGTTCTTC,CASSLGRTSGTYSYNEQFF
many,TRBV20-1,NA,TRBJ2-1,TGCAGTGCTATAAGTGGACAGCGGCTTTACAATGAGCAGTTCTTC,CSAISGQRLYNEQFF
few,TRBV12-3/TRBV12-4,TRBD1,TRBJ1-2,TGTGCCAGCAGACGCGCCGGGACAGGGGATGGCTACACCTTC,CASRRAGTGDGYTF
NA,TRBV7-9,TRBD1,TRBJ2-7,TGTGCCAGCAGTTTGACAGGGGGCACGACCTACGAGCAGTACTTC,CASSLTGGTTYEQYF
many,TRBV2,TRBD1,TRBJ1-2,TGTGCCAGCAGTGAAAACGGGAACACAGGGGGCCCTTTTAACTATGGCTACACCTTC,CASSENGNTGGPFNYGYTF
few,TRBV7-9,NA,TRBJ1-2,TGTGCCAGCAGCCCCCCGGGACGGGAAACTAACTATGGCTACACCTTC,CASSPPGRETNYGYTF
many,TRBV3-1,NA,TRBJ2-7,TGTGCCAGCTGTCAACAACTGGGTTCCTACGAGCAGTACTTC,CASCQQLGSYEQYF
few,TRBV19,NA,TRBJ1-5,TGTGCCAGTAGTATGGCAGGGTACAATCAGCCCCAGCATTTT,CASSMAGYNQPQHF
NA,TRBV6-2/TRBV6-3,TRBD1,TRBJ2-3,TGTGCCAGCAGTTACTCGGACAGGGGGATCACAGATACGCAGTATTTT,CASSYSDRGITDTQYF
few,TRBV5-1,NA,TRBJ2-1,TGCGCCAGCTGGAAATTCAATGAGCAGTTCTTC,CASWKFNEQFF
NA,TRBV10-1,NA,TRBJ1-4,TGCGCCAGCACCCAGCGCGGGCAGGGGAACCCCTTCGTGAGTGAAAAACTGTTTTTT,CASTQRGQGNPFVSEKLFF
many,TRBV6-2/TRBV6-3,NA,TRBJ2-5,TGTGCCAGCAGTTACTCGATCGGGGATTCCCAAGAGACCCAGTACTTC,CASSYSIGDSQETQYF
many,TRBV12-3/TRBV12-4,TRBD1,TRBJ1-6,TGTGCCAGCAGTTTAGGACAAGACAGGGGCTCACCCCTCCACTTT,CASSLGQDRGSPLHF
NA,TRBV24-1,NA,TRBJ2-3,TGTGCCACCAGGTCTGCGGAGACAGATACGCAGTATTTT,CATRSAETDTQYF
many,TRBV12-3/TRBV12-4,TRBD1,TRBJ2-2,TGTGCCAGCAGTTTAAGGGACAGAGGCGGGGAGCTGTTTTTT,CASSLRDRGGELFF
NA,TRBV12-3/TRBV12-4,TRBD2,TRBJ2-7,TGTGCCAGCAGTTTAGCTAGCGGGGGTTACGAGCAGTACTTC,CASSLASGGYEQYF
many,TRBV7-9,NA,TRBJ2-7,TGTGCCAGCAGCTTACTAGAGAGGGAGCAGTACTTC,CASSLLEREQYF
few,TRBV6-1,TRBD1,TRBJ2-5,TGTGCCAGCAGGAGGACAGGGGGGGAGACCCAGTACTTC,CASRRTGGETQYF
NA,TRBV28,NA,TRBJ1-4,TGTGCCAGCAATAGCGGGGGGCGAACTAATGAAAAACTGTTTTTT,CASNSGGRTNEKLFF
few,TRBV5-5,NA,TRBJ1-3,TGTGCCAGCAGCACGGGCGGGAGTCTCTCTGGAAACACCATATATTTT,CASSTGGSLSGNTIYF
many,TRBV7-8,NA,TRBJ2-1,TGTGCCAGCAGCCCGGTTGGGGTATACAATGAGCAGTTCTTC,CASSPVGVYNEQFF
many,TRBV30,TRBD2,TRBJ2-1,TGTGCCTGGAGTATCCGACTAGCGGGAGACAATGAGCAGTTCTTC,CAWSIRLAGDNEQFF
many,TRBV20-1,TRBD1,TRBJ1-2,TGCAGTGCTAGAGATCTGGGACAGGAAGCCTATGGCTACACCTTC,CSARDLGQEAYGYTF
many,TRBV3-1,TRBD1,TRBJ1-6,TGTGCCAGCAGCGGGACAGGCCAGCTAAATAATTCACCCCTCCACTTT,CASSGTGQLNNSPLHF
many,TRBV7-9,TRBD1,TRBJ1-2,TGCGCCAGCAGCTTCACAGGGGATGGCTACACCTTC,CASSFTGDGYTF
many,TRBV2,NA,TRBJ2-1,TGTGCCAGCAGTGAAGAGGTTTCATATGAGCAGTTCTTC,CASSEEVSYEQFF
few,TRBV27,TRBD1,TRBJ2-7,TGTGCCAGCAGTCCTCAACTGGGACAGCTCTACGAGCAGTACTTC,CASSPQLGQLYEQYF
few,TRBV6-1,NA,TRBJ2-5,TGTGCCAGCACTGGACAGAGAAACCAAGAGACCCAGTACTTC,CASTGQRNQETQYF
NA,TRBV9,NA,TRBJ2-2,TGTGCCAGCAGCGTGAGACGGGGAACCGGGGAGCTGTTTTTT,CASSVRRGTGELFF
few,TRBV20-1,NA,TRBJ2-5,TGCAGTGCTACGCAGTTTGGGCAAGAGACCCAGTACTTC,CSATQFGQETQYF
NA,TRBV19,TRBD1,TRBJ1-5,TGTGCCAGATTGACCGGGACAGGGCGCTCTCGCGGTCAGCCCCAGCATTTT,CARLTGTGRSRGQPQHF
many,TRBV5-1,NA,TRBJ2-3,TGCGCCAGCAGCGTAGGACGGACTAGCACAGATACGCAGTATTTT,CASSVGRTSTDTQYF
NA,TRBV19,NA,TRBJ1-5,TGTGCCAGTAGCCTGCCGGGACCTTCGGGTAATCAGCCCCAGCATTTT,CASSLPGPSGNQPQHF
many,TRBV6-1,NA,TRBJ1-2,TGTGCCAGCAGTGAAGAGGCGGCGGCTGCGTTGCGTGGCTACACCTTC,CASSEEAAAALRGYTF
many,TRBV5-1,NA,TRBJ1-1,TGCGCCAGCAGCCCCCCGACAGAGAACACTGAAGCTTTCTTT,CASSPPTENTEAFF
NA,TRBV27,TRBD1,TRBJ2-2,TGTGTCAGCAGTTTAGACAGGGACACCGGGGAGCTGTTTTTT,CVSSLDRDTGELFF
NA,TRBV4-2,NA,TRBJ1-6,TGTGCCAGCAGCCAAGATTACAATCCTAAATCGTATAATTCACCCCTCCACTTT,CASSQDYNPKSYNSPLHF
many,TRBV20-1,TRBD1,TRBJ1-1,TGCAGTGCTCTTCGGGACAGGGTCACTGAAGCTTTCTTT,CSALRDRVTEAFF
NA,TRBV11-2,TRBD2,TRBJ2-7,TGTGCCACTACGGGGACTAGCGGGAGCTACGAGCAGTACTTC,CATTGTSGSYEQYF
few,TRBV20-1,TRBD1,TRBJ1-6,TGCAGTGCTAGACCAAGACAGGGCTCCATTACTTATTCCTATAATTCACCCCTCCACTTT,CSARPRQGSITYSYNSPLHF